Below, one T cell receptor (beta chain) is given with its context. What it binds is not known. TCRdb keeps only in-frame clones here, not all; method: immunoSEQ multiplex PCR. The table includes over 250,000 clones, about 86% detected once. Trimming at V came to 8 bases and at J to 1 base, leaving 7 bases not matched to a gene. The CDR3 extends over 14 amino acids. Germline CDR1 reads SNHLY; CDR2 reads FYNNEI. This entry is derived from a study of cytomegalovirus exposure and HLA in healthy donors. Study outcomes and limitations: A list of about 180 TCR beta chains associated with cytomegalovirus was given.

The sequence was obtained from a woman aged 18 to 35 in good health and CMV-seronegative. The rearrangement joins TRBV2 to TRBJ2-5, with TRBD1 matching over 7 bases. Specimen: PBMCs. The CDR3 loop is CASAHRGPQETQYF. In DNA form, the CDR3 reads TGTGCCAGCGCCCACAGGGGCCCCCAAGAGACCCAGTACTTC. Full variable domain (rest looked up from reference TRBV2 and TRBJ2-5): EPEVTQTPSHQVTQMGQEVILRCVPISNHLYFYWYRQILGQKVEFLVSFYNNEISEKSEIFDDQFSVERPDGSNFTLKIRSTKLEDSAMYFCASAHRGPQETQYFGPGTRLLVL.